The entry below gives a single T cell receptor beta chain sequence along with its context. Antigen: not known. Germline assignment: CDR1 KGHSH and CDR2 LQKENI. The CDR3 runs to 13 residues. Trimming took 3 bases from V and 1 from J, leaving 6 bases between them. Sequencing was performed with immunoSEQ multiplex PCR; in TCRdb, only in-frame clones are kept and a portion is missing. The sample yields around 4,600 clones, around 72% seen once. Surgery without prior neoadjuvant therapy was the treatment of the selected pancreatic ductal adenocarcinoma patients. This entry belongs to a study of T cells in pancreatic ductal adenocarcinoma. Study results and limitations: Comparisons of tumor and blood clonality may show falsely lower tumor diversity. Unique clonotypes were around 8-fold more numerous in blood than in tumor. Blood clonality (roughly 0.073) did not differ significantly from tumor (roughly 0.1). The resected cohort was biased toward the minority with early-stage disease.

The sequenced sample was pancreatic tumor tissue. This receptor was taken from a human donor with pancreatic ductal adenocarcinoma. The V call is TRBV18, the J call TRBJ2-5; D ambiguous. CDR3 DNA sequence: TGTGCCAGCTCACCGGACCTCCAAGAGACCCAGTACTTC. It is translated as CASSPDLQETQYF.